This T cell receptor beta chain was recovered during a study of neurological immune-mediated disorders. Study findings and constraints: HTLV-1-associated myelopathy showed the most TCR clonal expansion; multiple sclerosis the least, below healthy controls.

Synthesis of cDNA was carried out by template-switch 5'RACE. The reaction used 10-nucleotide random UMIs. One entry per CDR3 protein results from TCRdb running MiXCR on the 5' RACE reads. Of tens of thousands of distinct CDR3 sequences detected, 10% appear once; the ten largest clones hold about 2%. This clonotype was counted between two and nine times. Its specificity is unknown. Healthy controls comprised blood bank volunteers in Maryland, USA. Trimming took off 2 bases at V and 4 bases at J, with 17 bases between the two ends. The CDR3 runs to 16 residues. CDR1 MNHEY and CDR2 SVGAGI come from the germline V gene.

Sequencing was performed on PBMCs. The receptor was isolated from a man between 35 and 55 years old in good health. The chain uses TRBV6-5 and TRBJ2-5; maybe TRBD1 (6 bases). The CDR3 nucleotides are TGTGCCAGCAGTTACGTGGACTTCTTAGGGGGAGAGACCCAGTACTTC. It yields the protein CASSYVDFLGGETQYF.